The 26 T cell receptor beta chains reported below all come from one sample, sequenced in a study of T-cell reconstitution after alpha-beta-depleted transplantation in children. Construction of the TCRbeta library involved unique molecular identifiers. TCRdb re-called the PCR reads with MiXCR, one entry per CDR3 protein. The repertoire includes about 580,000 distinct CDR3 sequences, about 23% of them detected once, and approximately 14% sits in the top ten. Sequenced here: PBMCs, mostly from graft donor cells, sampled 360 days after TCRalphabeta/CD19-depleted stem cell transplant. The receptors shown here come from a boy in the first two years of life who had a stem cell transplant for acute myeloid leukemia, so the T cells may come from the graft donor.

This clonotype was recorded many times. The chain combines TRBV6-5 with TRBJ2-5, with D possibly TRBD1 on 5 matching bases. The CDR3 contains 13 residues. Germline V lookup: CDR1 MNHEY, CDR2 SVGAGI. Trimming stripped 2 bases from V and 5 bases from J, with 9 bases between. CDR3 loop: CASSYGAVETQYF. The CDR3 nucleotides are TGTGCCAGCAGTTACGGGGCTGTGGAGACCCAGTACTTC.

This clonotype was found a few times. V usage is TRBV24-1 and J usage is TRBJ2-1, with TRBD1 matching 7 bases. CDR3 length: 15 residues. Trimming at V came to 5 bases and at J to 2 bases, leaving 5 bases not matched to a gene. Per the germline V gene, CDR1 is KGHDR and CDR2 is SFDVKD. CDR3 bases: TGTGCCACCAGTGGACGGACAGGTACCTACAATGAGCAGTTCTTC. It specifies CATSGRTGTYNEQFF.

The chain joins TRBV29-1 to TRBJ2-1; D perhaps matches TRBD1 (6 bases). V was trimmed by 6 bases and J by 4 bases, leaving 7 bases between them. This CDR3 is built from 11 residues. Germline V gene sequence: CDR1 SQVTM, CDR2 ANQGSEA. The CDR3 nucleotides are TGCAGCGTGGGACATTACAATGAGCAGTTCTTC. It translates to CSVGHYNEQFF.

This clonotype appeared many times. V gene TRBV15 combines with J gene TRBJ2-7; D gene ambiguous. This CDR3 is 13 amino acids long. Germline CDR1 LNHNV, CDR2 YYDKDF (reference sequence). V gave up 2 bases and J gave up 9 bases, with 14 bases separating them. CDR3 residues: CATSRSILVRQYF. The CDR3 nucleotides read TGTGCCACCAGCAGATCGATCCTAGTCCGGCAGTACTTC.

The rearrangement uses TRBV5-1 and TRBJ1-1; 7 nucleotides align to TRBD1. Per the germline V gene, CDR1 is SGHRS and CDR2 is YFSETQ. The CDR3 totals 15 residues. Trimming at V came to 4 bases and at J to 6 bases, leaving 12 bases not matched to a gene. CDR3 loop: CASSRTGGASPEAFF. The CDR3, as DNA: TGCGCCAGCAGCAGGACAGGAGGAGCTTCTCCTGAAGCTTTCTTT.

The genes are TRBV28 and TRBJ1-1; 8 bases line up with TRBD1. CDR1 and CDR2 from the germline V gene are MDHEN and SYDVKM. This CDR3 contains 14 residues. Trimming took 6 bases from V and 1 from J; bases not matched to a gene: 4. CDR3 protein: CASRTGAQNTEAFF. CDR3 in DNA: TGTGCCAGCAGGACAGGGGCCCAGAACACTGAAGCTTTCTTT.

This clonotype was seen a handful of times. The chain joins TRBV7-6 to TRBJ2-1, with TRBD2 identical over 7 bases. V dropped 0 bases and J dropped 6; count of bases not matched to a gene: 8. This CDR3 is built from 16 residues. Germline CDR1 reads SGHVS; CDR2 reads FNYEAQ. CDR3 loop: CASSLAGGLGVNEQFF. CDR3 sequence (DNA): TGTGCCAGCAGCTTAGCCGGAGGACTAGGGGTCAATGAGCAGTTCTTC.

The CDR3 is CASSFGTGGGDTQYF. CDR3 DNA: TGTGCCAGCAGTTTTGGGACAGGGGGTGGGGATACGCAGTATTTT. The rearrangement links TRBV12-3 or TRBV12-4 to TRBJ2-3, with TRBD1 matching over 11 bases. This CDR3 has 15 amino acids. V lost 3 bases and J lost 6; bases outside the gene matches: 5.

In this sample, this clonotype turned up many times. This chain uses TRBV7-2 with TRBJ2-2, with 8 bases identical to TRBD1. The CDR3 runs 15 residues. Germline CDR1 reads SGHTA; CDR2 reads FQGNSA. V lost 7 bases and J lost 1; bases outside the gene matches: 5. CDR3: CASKSGTGNTGELFF. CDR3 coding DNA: TGTGCCAGCAAATCCGGGACAGGGAACACCGGGGAGCTGTTTTTT.

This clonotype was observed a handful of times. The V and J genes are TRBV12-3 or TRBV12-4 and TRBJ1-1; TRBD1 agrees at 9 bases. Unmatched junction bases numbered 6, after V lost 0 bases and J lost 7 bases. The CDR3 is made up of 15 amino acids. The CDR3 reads CASSLAGTGKNEAFF. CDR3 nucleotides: TGTGCCAGCAGTTTAGCTGGGACAGGGAAAAATGAAGCTTTCTTT.

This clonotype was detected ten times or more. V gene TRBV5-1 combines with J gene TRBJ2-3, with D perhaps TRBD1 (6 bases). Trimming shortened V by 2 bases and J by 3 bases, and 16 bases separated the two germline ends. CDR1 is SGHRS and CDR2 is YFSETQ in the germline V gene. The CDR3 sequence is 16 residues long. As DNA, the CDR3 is TGCGCCAGCAGCTTCTTTGGGGGCGCGTCGACAGATACGCAGTATTTT. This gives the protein CASSFFGGASTDTQYF.

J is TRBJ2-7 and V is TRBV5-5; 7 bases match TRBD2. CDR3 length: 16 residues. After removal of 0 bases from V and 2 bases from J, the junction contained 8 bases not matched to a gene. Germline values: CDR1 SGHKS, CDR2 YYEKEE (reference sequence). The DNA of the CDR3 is TGTGCCAGCAGCTTGGGCCCGGGAGGAGAAACCTACGAGCAGTACGTC. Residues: CASSLGPGGETYEQYV.

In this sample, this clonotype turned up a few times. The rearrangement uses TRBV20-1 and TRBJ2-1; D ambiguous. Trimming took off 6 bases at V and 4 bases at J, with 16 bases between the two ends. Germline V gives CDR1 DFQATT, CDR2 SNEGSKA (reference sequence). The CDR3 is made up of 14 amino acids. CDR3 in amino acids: CSALAGPLYNEQFF. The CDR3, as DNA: TGCAGTGCCCTTGCCGGGCCCTTATACAATGAGCAGTTCTTC.

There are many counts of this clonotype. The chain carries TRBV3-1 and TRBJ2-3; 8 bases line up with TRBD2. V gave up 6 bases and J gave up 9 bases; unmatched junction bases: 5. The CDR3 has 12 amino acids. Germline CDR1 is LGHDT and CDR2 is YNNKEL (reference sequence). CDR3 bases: TGTGCCAGCAGGGCTCCGGGGGGGACGCAGTATTTT. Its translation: CASRAPGGTQYF.

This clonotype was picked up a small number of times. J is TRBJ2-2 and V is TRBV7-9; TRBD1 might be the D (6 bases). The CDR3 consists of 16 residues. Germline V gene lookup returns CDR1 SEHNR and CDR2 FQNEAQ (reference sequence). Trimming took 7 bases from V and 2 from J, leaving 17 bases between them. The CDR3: CASTRAGANNTGELFF. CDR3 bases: TGTGCCAGCACCAGAGCAGGGGCGAACAACACCGGGGAGCTGTTTTTT.

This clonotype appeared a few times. The CDR3 DNA sequence: TGCAGTGCTTACGTGCGGCAGCTGGAAACCTTC. It yields the protein CSAYVRQLETF. This chain connects TRBV20-1 to TRBJ1-2; no clear D gene. CDR1 is DFQATT and CDR2 is SNEGSKA in the germline V gene (reference sequence). Trimming stripped 5 bases from V and 14 bases from J, with 18 bases between. The CDR3 consists of 11 residues.

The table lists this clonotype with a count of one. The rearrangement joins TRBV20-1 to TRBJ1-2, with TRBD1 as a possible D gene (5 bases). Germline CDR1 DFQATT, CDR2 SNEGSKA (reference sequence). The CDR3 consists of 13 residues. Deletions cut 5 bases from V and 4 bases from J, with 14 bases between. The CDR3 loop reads CSASQQDLYGYTF. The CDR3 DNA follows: TGCAGTGCTTCACAACAGGACCTCTATGGCTACACCTTC.

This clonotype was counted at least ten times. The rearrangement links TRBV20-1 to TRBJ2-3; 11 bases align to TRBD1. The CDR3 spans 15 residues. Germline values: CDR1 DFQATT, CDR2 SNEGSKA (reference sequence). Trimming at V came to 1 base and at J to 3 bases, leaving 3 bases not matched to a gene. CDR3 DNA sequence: TGCAGTGCTAGAGGGACAGGGGGCGCAACAGATACGCAGTATTTT. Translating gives CSARGTGGATDTQYF.

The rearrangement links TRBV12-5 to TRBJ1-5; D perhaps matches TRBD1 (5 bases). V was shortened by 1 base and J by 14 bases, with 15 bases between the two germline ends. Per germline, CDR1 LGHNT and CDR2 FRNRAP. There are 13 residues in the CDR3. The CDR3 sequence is CASGLEAQGVKHF. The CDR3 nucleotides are TGTGCTAGTGGTTTGGAGGCCCAGGGCGTAAAGCATTTT.

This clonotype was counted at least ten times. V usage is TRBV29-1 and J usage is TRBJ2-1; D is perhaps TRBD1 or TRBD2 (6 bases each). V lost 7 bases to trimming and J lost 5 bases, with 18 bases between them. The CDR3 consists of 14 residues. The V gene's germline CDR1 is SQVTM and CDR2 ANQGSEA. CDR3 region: CSARSRGADNEQFF. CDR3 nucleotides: TGCAGCGCGAGATCGAGGGGGGCCGACAATGAGCAGTTCTTC.

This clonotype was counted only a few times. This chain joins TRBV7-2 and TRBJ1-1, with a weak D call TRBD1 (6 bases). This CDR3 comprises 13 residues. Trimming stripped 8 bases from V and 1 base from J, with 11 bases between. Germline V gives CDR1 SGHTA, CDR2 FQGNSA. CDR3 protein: CASGTGTNTEAFF. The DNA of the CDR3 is TGTGCCAGCGGCACAGGGACGAACACTGAAGCTTTCTTT.

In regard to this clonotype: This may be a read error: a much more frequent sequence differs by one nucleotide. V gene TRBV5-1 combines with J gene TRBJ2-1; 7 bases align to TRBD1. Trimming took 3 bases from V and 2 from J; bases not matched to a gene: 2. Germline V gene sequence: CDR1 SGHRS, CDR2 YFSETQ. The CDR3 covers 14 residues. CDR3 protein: CASSWTGAYNEQFF. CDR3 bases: TGCGCCAGCAGCTGGACAGGCGCCTACAATGAGCAGTTCTTC.

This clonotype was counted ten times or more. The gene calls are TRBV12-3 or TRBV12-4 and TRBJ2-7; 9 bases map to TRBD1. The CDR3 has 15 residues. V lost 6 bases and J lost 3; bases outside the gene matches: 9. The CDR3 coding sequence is TGTGCCAGCAGCCCCCGGGACAGGGACGTCTACGAGCAGTACTTC. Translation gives CASSPRDRDVYEQYF.

This CDR3 is CAISVRLAGGPETGELFF. The DNA of the CDR3 is TGTGCCATCAGTGTTCGACTAGCGGGGGGGCCAGAAACCGGGGAGCTGTTTTTT. The chain uses TRBV10-3 and TRBJ2-2; 14 bases are shared with TRBD2. This CDR3 region has 18 residues. From germline, CDR1 is ENHRY and CDR2 SYGVKD. Trimming cost V 4 bases and J 5 bases; bases outside gene matches: 9.

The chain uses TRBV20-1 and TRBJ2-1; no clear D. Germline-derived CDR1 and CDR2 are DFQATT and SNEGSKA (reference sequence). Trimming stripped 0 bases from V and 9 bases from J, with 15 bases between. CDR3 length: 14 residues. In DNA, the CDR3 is TGCAGTGCTAGAGAGGTGGACGCCTGGGGTGAGCAGTTCTTC. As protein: CSAREVDAWGEQFF.

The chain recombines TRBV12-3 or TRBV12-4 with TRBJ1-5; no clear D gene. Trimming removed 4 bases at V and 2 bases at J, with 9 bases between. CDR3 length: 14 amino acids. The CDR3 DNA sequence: TGTGCCAGCAGTTATTGGTCCGGCAATCAGCCCCAGCATTTT. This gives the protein CASSYWSGNQPQHF.